The 16 T cell receptor beta chains below were found in one sample sequenced in a study of blood T cell repertoires in COVID-19. Profiling relied on immunoSEQ multiplex PCR, and the TCRdb table lists in-frame clones only, not all of them. The sample holds about 300,000 clones; 90% are singletons and the top ten take about 6.8%. The material sequenced was peripheral blood. Every receptor here comes from a young woman with COVID-19, enrolled during active disease.

The chain joins TRBV7-9 to TRBJ1-2; D is ambiguous. The CDR3 length is 13 residues. V gave up 5 bases and J gave up 7 bases, with 14 bases separating them. Germline lookup yields CDR1 SEHNR and CDR2 FQNEAQ (reference sequence). The CDR3 is CASSPSSSLGYTF. The CDR3 DNA reads as TGTGCCAGCAGCCCATCCTCGAGTCTTGGCTACACCTTC.

The sample holds a few counts of this clone. The chain employs TRBV18 and TRBJ2-5; 8 bases are shared with TRBD1. Per the germline V gene, CDR1 is KGHSH and CDR2 is LQKENI. This CDR3 contains 14 residues. The junction had 2 bases not matched to a gene; V was cut back by 4 bases and J by 1 base. The DNA for the CDR3 is TGTGCCAGCTCACACACAGGGGGCCAAGAGACCCAGTACTTC. It codes for CASSHTGGQETQYF.

This clone was counted a few times. This chain links TRBV15 with TRBJ1-3, with D possibly matching TRBD1 (5 bases). The V gene's germline CDR1 is LNHNV and CDR2 YYDKDF (reference sequence). The CDR3 totals 14 residues. Trimming took 1 base from V and 1 from J, leaving 5 bases between them. The DNA for the CDR3 is TGTGCCACCAGCAGAGCAGGGTCTGGAAACACCATATATTTT. This sequence encodes CATSRAGSGNTIYF.

The rearrangement links TRBV12-3 or TRBV12-4 to TRBJ2-3; 7 bases agree with TRBD2. The CDR3 is 13 residues long. With 4 bases clipped from V and 6 bases from J, the junction kept 4 bases outside the gene matches. The CDR3: CASSSGGYDTQYF. CDR3 sequence (DNA): TGTGCCAGCAGTTCGGGAGGTTACGATACGCAGTATTTT.

This clone was observed a handful of times. The chain carries TRBV6-2 or TRBV6-3 and TRBJ1-4; 7 nucleotides align to TRBD1. The trim removed 2 bases at V and 0 bases at J, leaving 6 bases unmatched. Germline loops: CDR1 MNHEY, CDR2 SVGEGT. This CDR3 is built from 17 residues. CDR3 sequence (DNA): TGTGCCAGCAGTTACGGGGACAGTGTTTCAACTAATGAAAAACTGTTTTTT. This translates into CASSYGDSVSTNEKLFF.

The J gene is TRBJ1-2, the V gene TRBV7-9; 7 bases map to TRBD1. With 5 bases clipped from V and 6 bases from J, the junction kept 3 bases outside the gene matches. The CDR3 has 12 residues. Germline V lookup: CDR1 SEHNR, CDR2 FQNEAQ (reference sequence). The CDR3 region has the DNA TGTGCCAGCAGCGCCACAGGGGATGGCTACACCTTC. Translating gives CASSATGDGYTF.

The rearrangement uses TRBV3-1 (or the pseudogene TRBV3-2) and TRBJ1-2; D may be TRBD1 (5 bases). The germline gives CDR1 LGHDT, CDR2 YNNKEL (reference sequence). The CDR3 spans 11 residues. V was trimmed by 5 bases and J by 8 bases, leaving 9 bases between them. The CDR3 loop is CASSSWTGYTF. DNA for the CDR3: TGTGCCAGCAGCTCATGGACAGGCTACACCTTC.

The V gene is TRBV30, the J gene TRBJ1-2, with a possible D match to TRBD1 (5 bases). Germline CDR1 is GTSNPN and CDR2 is SVGIG (reference sequence). Trimming took off 3 bases at V and 7 bases at J, with 18 bases between the two ends. The CDR3 runs to 14 residues. The chain's CDR3 is CAWSPLQGVSGYTF. In DNA, the CDR3 is TGTGCCTGGAGCCCCCTTCAAGGGGTGAGTGGCTACACCTTC.

This chain joins TRBV4-1 and TRBJ2-3; maybe TRBD1 (7 bases). CDR1 is MGHRA, CDR2 YSYEKL, per germline. The CDR3 loop spans 15 amino acids. V was cut by 0 bases and J by 5 bases, with 12 bases left in between. CDR3 in amino acids: CASSQDARGVDTQYF. The CDR3 DNA reads TGCGCCAGCAGCCAAGATGCCAGGGGGGTAGATACGCAGTATTTT.

The chain employs TRBV19 and TRBJ1-6; perhaps TRBD1 as D (6 bases). V was trimmed by 5 bases and J by 7 bases, leaving 9 bases between them. Germline-derived CDR1 and CDR2 are LNHDA and SQIVND (reference sequence). There are 13 residues in the CDR3. The CDR3 here is CASSYTGNSPLHF. The CDR3 DNA reads TGTGCCAGTAGTTATACAGGGAATTCACCCCTCCACTTT.

The chain links TRBV4-1 to TRBJ1-4; 8 bases agree with TRBD1. J was trimmed by 8 bases and V by 4 bases; bases with no gene match: 6. CDR3 length: 14 amino acids. Germline assignment: CDR1 MGHRA and CDR2 YSYEKL. This CDR3 is CASSLGQGREKLFF. CDR3 sequence (DNA): TGCGCCAGCAGCCTCGGACAGGGACGGGAAAAACTGTTTTTT.

This chain joins TRBV15 and TRBJ2-7; 8 positions agree with TRBD2. Germline CDR1 is LNHNV and CDR2 is YYDKDF (reference sequence). The V and J ends lost 1 base and 3 bases, in that order; junction bases with no gene match: 2. This CDR3 is 14 amino acids long. For the CDR3, the DNA is TGTGCCACCAGCAGAGGGAGCGGGAGCTACGAGCAGTACTTC. Its protein product is CATSRGSGSYEQYF.

V and J are TRBV5-1 and TRBJ1-4; perhaps TRBD1 as D (5 bases). CDR1 and CDR2 from the germline V gene are SGHRS and YFSETQ. CDR3 length: 14 residues. The V end lost 4 bases, the J end lost 13 bases, and 20 bases lay between the germline ends. The CDR3: CASSLTPTGGGLFF. As DNA, the CDR3 is TGCGCCAGCAGCCTAACTCCCACTGGGGGAGGACTGTTTTTT.

Of note for this clone: Other DNA variants within this sample encode the same CDR3. The CDR3 region is CASSLQGAGNTIYF. CDR3 coding DNA: TGTGCCAGCAGCTTACAGGGGGCAGGAAACACCATATATTTT. V gene TRBV5-4 combines with J gene TRBJ1-3; 9 bases fit TRBD1. CDR1 and CDR2 (germline): SGHNT, YYREEE (reference sequence). V lost 2 bases, J lost 4 bases, and 1 base stayed unmatched. CDR3 length equals 14 residues.

This clone was counted once. This chain connects TRBV29-1 to TRBJ2-2; no clear D gene. Trimming took 2 bases from V and 4 from J, leaving 8 bases between them. CDR3 length equals 13 residues. Germline V gene sequence: CDR1 SQVTM, CDR2 ANQGSEA. CDR3 nucleotides: TGCAGCGTTGAAATCCCCCTCACCGGGGAGCTGTTTTTT. Encoded protein: CSVEIPLTGELFF.

CDR3 in DNA: TGTGCCAGTAGTATCGTTGGCAGGGGAATTGCTGGGGCCAACGTCCTGACTTTC. It yields the protein CASSIVGRGIAGANVLTF. V gene TRBV19 combines with J gene TRBJ2-6; the D gene is possibly TRBD1 (6 bases). V was pared by 3 bases and J by 2 bases, with 17 bases between. Germline CDR1 reads LNHDA; CDR2 reads SQIVND (reference sequence). This CDR3 region has 18 residues.